This paragraph covers one TCR beta chain sequence. This sample is drawn from a study of shared T cell receptors in the human thymus. Germline CDR1 and CDR2: SGHRS and YFSETQ. V lost 1 base to trimming and J lost 5 bases, with 9 bases between them. The CDR3 loop spans 13 amino acids. Clones were sequenced by immunoSEQ multiplex PCR, and TCRdb holds only the in-frame ones, with some missing. The table has 650,000 to 950,000 clones, approximately 85% seen once. The data were also submitted as part of a second study, on human thymus T cells. This second study says: Thymic and blood repertoires appeared to carry a bias in their V and J gene usage.

Sequenced input: thymocytes. The receptor was derived from a girl under three years old with a congenital heart defect. The rearrangement uses TRBV5-1 and TRBJ2-5; TRBD1 is a possible D gene (5 bases). DNA of the CDR3: TGCGCCAGCAGCTTGAAGGGGCGGGAGACCCAGTACTTC. It yields the protein CASSLKGRETQYF.